This T cell receptor (beta chain) was captured in a study of blood T cell repertoires in COVID-19 (dated by TCRdb to about 2020). Looking at the study overall: The collaborator samples originated in the United States, Italy and Spain and spanned the acute and convalescent phases of COVID-19. The prospective study material was composed of cDNA or gDNA derived from T cells, B-cell-depleted T cells, or PBMCs. Subjects who had been exposed to COVID-19, were actively infected with it, or had recovered from it provided the deeply sampled blood TCRbeta repertoires that made up the dataset. The repertoires were made available in a free public database intended to serve as a resource for research on the immune response to SARS-CoV-2. The samples were drawn from the first 160 participants of the ongoing ImmuneRACE study and from 1,254 subjects provided by 6 global collaborators. The sample metadata nearly always contained a de-identified subject ID, COVID-19 status, age in years and sex. HLA class I and class II types, where available, came from metadata supplied by the sample provider rather than from assay-based typing. What the study reported, not specific to this receptor: How much clinical and demographic metadata was included differed by source and by participant, and the metadata was provided uncurated.

TCRbeta CDR3 regions were amplified from genomic DNA by means of the immunoSEQ Assay, a bias-controlled multiplex PCR. The original methods were these. Within the assay, amplification of reference gene primers was used to estimate how many nucleated cells each sample contained. Sequence reads were collapsed and filtered to measure the absolute abundance of every unique TCRbeta CDR3 rearrangement. For each sample, productive Simpson clonality was calculated by taking the square root of Simpson's diversity index across productive rearrangements. TCRdb re-hosts the immuneACCESS table, in-frame sequences only. Its copies lack some clones; in the studies checked, an unresolved V gene accounts for under half of them, and the cause for the rest is not known. V, J and clone size are taken as reported in that table, and D and trimming were inferred from the DNA itself. The sample table contains some 97,000 clones; only one count was recorded for approximately 90% of them. The top ten hold 1.5% to 2% of the sample.

This clone appeared a few times. It has no known antigen specificity. Base qualities are missing; no much larger clone stands one base away. CDR1 and CDR2 are read off the germline V gene (reference sequence) as LNHDA and SQIVND. The CDR3 numbers 14 residues from cysteine through phenylalanine. Just CDR3 DNA is preserved here, 42 bases in frame from base 1. The trim is 3 bases for V and 1 base for J, with a gap of 6 bases between the germline ends. Whole blood was collected in K2EDTA tubes by collaborating institutions according to the institutions' own protocols. Collaborator samples were shipped for TCRbeta analysis as frozen whole blood, isolated PBMCs, or DNA extracted from either sample type.

The sequence was collected from a man aged 60-69 years with acute or convalescent COVID-19. This chain is built from TRBV19 and TRBJ1-4; the D gene assignment is ambiguous. Sequenced input: peripheral blood. The DNA reads as follows: TGTGCCAGTAGTATCTTCGGAACTAATGAAAAACTGTTTTTT. Translated, it reads CASSIFGTNEKLFF.